These 15 T cell receptor beta chains originate from one sample sequenced in a study of blood T cell repertoires in COVID-19. Only in-frame clones appear in the TCRdb table, and some are missing; sequencing was by immunoSEQ multiplex PCR. This sample has roughly 250,000 clones; roughly nine tenths occur once, and the top ten carry roughly 2.5%. Sequencing was done on a sample of PBMCs or T cells enriched from blood (not recorded which). Every receptor here comes from a woman younger than 35 who had recovered from COVID-19.

This rearrangement joins TRBV7-9 to TRBJ2-7, with 7 bases lining up with TRBD1. V lost 5 bases to trimming and J lost 5 bases; unmatched junction nucleotides: 12. This CDR3 has 15 amino acids. Germline CDR1 is SEHNR and CDR2 is FQNEAQ (reference sequence). The CDR3 loop reads CASSITLDRFNEQYF. Written as DNA, the CDR3 is TGTGCCAGCAGCATAACCCTGGACAGGTTCAACGAGCAGTACTTC.

CDR3 sequence reads: CASSLGGQGNSPLHF. Here the CDR3 DNA reads TGCGCCAGCAGCTTGGGGGGGCAGGGTAATTCACCCCTCCACTTT. The chain joins TRBV5-1 to TRBJ1-6; tentatively, D is TRBD1 (6 bases). Germline V gene data show CDR1 as SGHRS and CDR2 as YFSETQ. This CDR3 spans 15 amino acids. V dropped 0 bases and J dropped 6 bases, with 10 bases sitting between them. The full variable domain, in which reference TRBV5-1 and TRBJ1-6 provide the parts outside the CDR3, is KAGVTQTPRYLIKTRGQQVTLSCSPISGHRSVSWYQQTPGQGLQFLFEYFSETQRNKGNFPGRFSGRQFSNSRSEMNVSTLELGDSALYLCASSLGGQGNSPLHFGNGTRLTVT.

As for this clone: This CDR3 is also generated by other DNA sequences in the sample. The chain combines TRBV14 with TRBJ1-2; D ambiguous. V lost 3 bases, J lost 4 bases, and 9 bases lay in between. The CDR3 runs to 13 residues. The V gene's germline CDR1 is SGHDN and CDR2 FVKESK. The CDR3 reads CASSQGGGYGYTF. CDR3 DNA: TGTGCCAGCAGCCAGGGAGGAGGCTATGGCTACACCTTC. Filled out from reference TRBV14 and TRBJ1-2, the complete variable domain reads EAGVTQFPSHSVIEKGQTVTLRCDPISGHDNLYWYRRVMGKEIKFLLHFVKESKQDESGMPNNRFLAERTGGTYSTLKVQPAELEDSGVYFCASSQGGGYGYTFGSGTRLTVV.

This clone was recorded once. The rearrangement links TRBV5-6 to TRBJ2-7, with TRBD1 identical over 7 bases. This CDR3 contains 15 residues. Germline V gene lookup returns CDR1 SGHDT and CDR2 YYEEEE. The junction had 7 bases not matched to a gene; V was cut back by 2 bases and J by 2 bases. The CDR3: CASSFLDRQPYEQYF. In nucleotides, the CDR3 is TGTGCCAGCAGCTTTTTGGACAGGCAACCCTACGAGCAGTACTTC.

The rearrangement uses TRBV21-1 and TRBJ2-3; the D segment call TRBD2 is taken from the table without a DNA check. TRBV21-1 is annotated as a pseudogene. CDR3 length: 15 amino acids. CDR3 nucleotide sequence: TGTGCCAGCAGCAGGCCGCCGGGACTAGCGAATACGCAGTATTTT. The encoded protein is CASSRPPGLANTQYF.

The chain recombines TRBV21-1 with TRBJ1-1. TRBV21-1 is an annotated pseudogene. The CDR3 length is 13 residues. The CDR3 protein is CAPYPWGGTEAFF. In DNA form, the CDR3 reads TGTGCCCCATACCCTTGGGGGGGGACTGAAGCTTTCTTT.

The rearrangement joins TRBV2 to TRBJ1-5, with unresolved D. V was cut by 1 base and J by 7 bases, with 11 bases left in between. Germline values: CDR1 SNHLY, CDR2 FYNNEI. The CDR3 totals 14 residues. The CDR3 sequence is CASSEVPPGQPQHF. In nucleotides, the CDR3 is TGTGCCAGCAGTGAAGTCCCCCCGGGACAGCCCCAGCATTTT. The whole variable domain, filled in from reference TRBV2 and TRBJ1-5, reads EPEVTQTPSHQVTQMGQEVILRCVPISNHLYFYWYRQILGQKVEFLVSFYNNEISEKSEIFDDQFSVERPDGSNFTLKIRSTKLEDSAMYFCASSEVPPGQPQHFGDGTRLSIL.

This chain links TRBV3-1 (or the pseudogene TRBV3-2) with TRBJ1-2; TRBD1 might be the D (6 bases). Trimming took 3 bases from V and 4 from J, leaving 12 bases between them. CDR3 length equals 14 residues. In germline, CDR1 is LGHDT, CDR2 YNNKEL (reference sequence). DNA for the CDR3: TGTGCCAGCAGCCAGAGAGGCAGGGGCTATGGCTACACCTTC. This gives the protein CASSQRGRGYGYTF.

In this sample, this clone turned up once. This sequence joins TRBV9 and TRBJ1-2, with D possibly TRBD1 on 5 matching bases. Looked up from germline, CDR1 is SGDLS and CDR2 is YYNGEE. The V gene lost 0 bases and the J gene lost 4 bases, with 16 bases spanning the gap. The CDR3 is 16 amino acids. The CDR3 spells CASSVGGAGLPYGYTF. Here the CDR3 DNA reads TGTGCCAGCAGCGTAGGCGGAGCGGGGCTCCCCTATGGCTACACCTTC.

The chain couples TRBV5-4 to TRBJ2-7; 14 positions agree with TRBD2. V lost 4 bases, J lost 7 bases, and 19 bases stayed unmatched. The CDR3 has 19 amino acids. Per germline, CDR1 SGHNT and CDR2 YYREEE (reference sequence). The CDR3 DNA reads TGTGCCAGCAGCGGATTACGGACTAGCGGGGGGACCCAAGGGGCTGAGCAGTACTTC. Translating it yields CASSGLRTSGGTQGAEQYF.

The CDR3 DNA follows: TGTGCCAGCACTTGGCTAGCGGGGGCGCAACAAGAGACCCAGTACTTC. Translated: CASTWLAGAQQETQYF. The genes are TRBV2 and TRBJ2-5, with 10 bases aligning to TRBD2. The CDR3 loop spans 16 amino acids. V dropped 7 bases and J dropped 2; count of bases not matched to a gene: 10. Germline loops: CDR1 SNHLY, CDR2 FYNNEI.

V is TRBV27 and J is TRBJ1-1; tentatively, D is TRBD1 (6 bases). Germline CDR1 reads MNHEY; CDR2 reads SMNVEV (reference sequence). This CDR3 spans 13 amino acids. The germline V and J ends were trimmed by 5 bases and 7 bases, with 14 bases remaining between them. CDR3 sequence reads: CASSKLQGDEAFF. The DNA of the CDR3 is TGTGCCAGCAGTAAGTTACAGGGAGATGAAGCTTTCTTT.

Only one count was recorded for this clone. This chain connects TRBV19 to TRBJ2-5; a possible D gene is TRBD2 (6 bases). Trimming shortened V by 1 base and J by 2 bases, and 11 bases separated the two germline ends. Germline lookup yields CDR1 LNHDA and CDR2 SQIVND (reference sequence). The CDR3 extends over 15 amino acids. In nucleotides, the CDR3 is TGTGCCAGTAGTATAGGGGGAGGCAGACAAGAGACCCAGTACTTC. It is translated as CASSIGGGRQETQYF.

The chain couples TRBV5-1 to TRBJ1-2; 11 nucleotides align to TRBD1. Trimming at V came to 2 bases and at J to 7 bases, leaving 4 bases not matched to a gene. From germline, CDR1 is SGHRS and CDR2 YFSETQ. This CDR3 has 14 amino acids. The CDR3 protein is CASSFRTGGGGYTF. In DNA form, the CDR3 reads TGCGCCAGCAGCTTCAGGACAGGGGGCGGTGGCTACACCTTC.

The chain couples TRBV4-1 to TRBJ2-3; 10 bases are shared with TRBD2. Unmatched junction bases numbered 2, after V lost 6 bases and J lost 2 bases. The CDR3 is 14 amino acids. CDR1 and CDR2 (germline): MGHRA, YSYEKL. Here the CDR3 reads CASRLAGATDTQYF. Written as DNA, the CDR3 is TGCGCCAGCAGGCTAGCGGGGGCCACAGATACGCAGTATTTT.